The rows below give T cell receptor beta chains drawn from one sample of a study of patients and donors after allogeneic stem cell transplantation. TCRdb re-derived calls from the RT-PCR reads in MiXCR, one entry per CDR3 protein. The data show roughly 880,000 distinct CDR3 sequences, roughly 17% seen once. Material for sequencing was blood, either unsorted or a sorted T cell fraction (not recorded which). These receptors were taken from a human donor who was either an allogeneic HSCT recipient or a stem cell or donor lymphocyte infusion donor (not recorded which). It is not recorded whose cells these are; they may come from a transplant donor. The conserved cysteine and the conserved F or W are not part of the CDR3 here.

TRBV7-9	TRBJ1-2	ASSLKVNYGYT
TRBV6-2/TRBV6-3	TRBJ1-5	ASSPPGAQSQPQH
TRBV10-3	TRBJ1-5	AISGQGDGQPQH
TRBV12-3/TRBV12-4	TRBJ1-2	ASSLGGRDGNYGYT
TRBV19	TRBJ1-2	ASSQGTSGYT
TRBV5-1	TRBJ2-2	ASSLEAANTGELF
TRBV3-1	TRBJ2-5	ASSQDWQRRTQY
TRBV5-5	TRBJ2-7	ASSPSRVPYEQY
TRBV18	TRBJ1-1	ASSPLGQWNTEAF
TRBV4-3	TRBJ2-2	ASSQDPGGAAAGELF
TRBV12-3/TRBV12-4	TRBJ2-7	ASSYDRRAYEQY
TRBV11-2	TRBJ2-3	ASSPRLAGGYTDTQY
TRBV5-1	TRBJ2-2	ATRGLANTGELF
TRBV28	TRBJ2-7	ASSRWDRGYEQY
TRBV11-2	TRBJ1-1	ASSQRSRGQRLGTEAF
TRBV5-1	TRBJ2-7	ASSKASGGPYEQY
TRBV5-1	TRBJ2-7	ASTKDSSTYEQY
TRBV24-1	TRBJ2-3	ATSPRGTDTQY
TRBV7-3	TRBJ1-4	ASSTDRKGKLF
TRBV7-2	TRBJ1-1	ASSRDGGTNTEAF
TRBV6-2/TRBV6-3	TRBJ1-2	ASNPGIRDRDGYGYT
TRBV29-1	TRBJ1-2	SVEYWALNYGYT
TRBV12-3/TRBV12-4	TRBJ1-6	ASSGDRGKNSPLH
TRBV12-3/TRBV12-4	TRBJ1-3	ASKSTGNTIY
TRBV5-1	TRBJ2-1	ASSYFASSYNEQF
TRBV7-7	TRBJ2-7	ASPGKGQFYEQY
TRBV7-2	TRBJ2-5	ASSLDGTSGVETQY
TRBV2	TRBJ2-7	ASSGRGQWVLDEQY
TRBV9	TRBJ1-3	ASSVTPPGQGSSGNTIY
TRBV11-1	TRBJ2-3	ASSSTSGSSIPTDTQY
TRBV5-1	TRBJ2-3	ASSGGQSPTDTQY
TRBV28	TRBJ1-4	ASSRTTATNEKLF
TRBV20-1	TRBJ2-7	SASTRGYEQY
TRBV2	TRBJ2-5	ASSVRLAGGRETQY
TRBV5-1	TRBJ2-5	ASSLETPETQY
TRBV29-1	TRBJ2-7	SVGQGNDEQY
TRBV9	TRBJ1-1	ASSVAGVYTEAF
TRBV5-4	TRBJ2-1	ASTNRGDGYNEQF
TRBV4-1	TRBJ2-1	ASSQAVAGRTHNEQF
TRBV7-6	TRBJ1-1	ASSLGEWWGEAF
TRBV6-1	TRBJ2-7	ASRGYEQY
TRBV12-3/TRBV12-4	TRBJ2-3	ASGRRPDTQY
TRBV21-1	TRBJ1-1	ASSSTKNTEAF